This T cell receptor (beta chain) was sequenced for a study of Graves' ophthalmopathy and Graves' hyperthyroidism. Overall study results and limits: Ophthalmopathy progression was predicted by the model at approximately 70% sensitivity and 72% to 80% specificity.

There are 18 residues in the CDR3. The germline V gene has CDR1 SGDLS and CDR2 YYNGEE. The V gene lost 3 bases and the J gene lost 5 bases, with 23 bases spanning the gap. Amplified material comprised TCR beta CDR3 regions derived from RNA transcripts. Second-round multiplex PCR came after first-round RT-PCR with HTBI primers. TCRdb reprocessed the multiplex PCR reads with MiXCR, giving one entry per CDR3 protein. The profile shows about 220,000 distinct CDR3 sequences, 20% to 25% of them singletons. In this sample, this clonotype turned up many times. As yet, its antigen is unknown. Having ophthalmopathy, the donors showed moderate-to-severe activity, CAS ≥3 and NOSPECS ≥4, with disease lasting under 3 months. Orbital computed tomography and thyroid ultrasound, along with TRAb, serum thyroxine and clinical symptoms, underpinned diagnosis.

Source material: peripheral blood. J is TRBJ2-2 and V is TRBV9, with a possible D match to TRBD2 (6 bases). This clonotype was obtained from a woman between 45 and 65 years old with Graves' ophthalmopathy. The CDR3 DNA follows: TGTGCCAGCAGCGAGCTAACTAACCGGGACTTAAGGACCGGGGAGCTGTTTTTT. Protein: CASSELTNRDLRTGELFF.